The 23 T cell receptor beta chains below were found in one sample sequenced in a study of T-cell reconstitution after alpha-beta-depleted transplantation in children. Unique molecular identifiers were incorporated when the TCRbeta library was constructed. TCRdb re-called the PCR reads through MiXCR, storing one row per CDR3 protein. The sample holds around 200,000 distinct CDR3 sequences; approximately 11% are singletons and the top ten take roughly 27%. The material was PBMCs, obtained before TCRalphabeta/CD19-depleted stem cell transplant. These receptors came from a child less than two years old with acute myeloid leukemia, due to receive a stem cell transplant.

The chain employs TRBV14 and TRBJ1-3; D is undetermined. In germline, CDR1 is SGHDN, CDR2 FVKESK. V lost 6 bases, J lost 6 bases, and 15 bases lay in between. The CDR3 loop spans 14 amino acids. The CDR3 here is CASRLNVGANTIYF. CDR3 DNA: TGTGCCAGCAGACTTAACGTCGGAGCAAACACCATATATTTT.

This clonotype was recorded at least ten times. The chain recombines TRBV6-5 with TRBJ2-3; the D is unclear. From germline, CDR1 is MNHEY and CDR2 SVGAGI. V was clipped by 4 bases and J by 7 bases, with 18 bases between them. CDR3 length: 15 residues. The CDR3 coding sequence is TGTGCCAGCAGTTTCCTAATAACTGCGGACCATACGCAGTATTTT. It translates to CASSFLITADHTQYF.

This clonotype was observed at least ten times. This chain links TRBV15 with TRBJ1-1; weak D call: TRBD1 (6 bases). This CDR3 spans 14 amino acids. V lost 0 bases and J 4 bases, leaving 9 bases between the germline ends. Germline loops: CDR1 LNHNV, CDR2 YYDKDF (reference sequence). CDR3 coding DNA: TGTGCCACCAGCAGAGATTCAGGGGTCACTGAAGCTTTCTTT. Its translation: CATSRDSGVTEAFF.

This clonotype was seen ten or more times. V and J are TRBV20-1 and TRBJ2-1, with D maybe TRBD2 (6 bases). This CDR3 has 14 residues. Trimming took 1 base from V and 3 from J, leaving 10 bases between them. Per germline, CDR1 DFQATT and CDR2 SNEGSKA (reference sequence). CDR3 coding DNA: TGCAGTGCTAGAGCCAGCGGGCACTACAATGAGCAGTTCTTC. This gives the protein CSARASGHYNEQFF.

This clonotype was seen many times. The junction does not match germline at one end; this may be a read error. The V call is TRBV20-1, the J call TRBJ2-2; a possible D gene is TRBD2 (7 bases). Germline lookup yields CDR1 DFQATT and CDR2 SNEGSKA (reference sequence). The CDR3 consists of 13 residues. CDR3 DNA sequence: TGCAGTGCGAGAGGGGGGGTCACCGGGGAGCTGTTTTTT. Translating gives CSARGGVTGELFF.

This clonotype was counted ten times or more. This chain uses TRBV3-1 with TRBJ2-2; possibly TRBD1 for D (5 bases). The CDR3 spans 13 residues. Germline CDR1 reads LGHDT; CDR2 reads YNNKEL (reference sequence). V dropped 6 bases and J dropped 7 bases, with 12 bases sitting between them. CDR3 residues: CASSRTGVGELFF. The DNA of the CDR3 is TGTGCCAGCAGTCGAACAGGTGTCGGGGAGCTGTTTTTT.

With respect to this clonotype: An end of the junction does not agree with germline; a read error may underlie this. The CDR3 spells CCARGLLRAGTCNEQFF. CDR3 DNA: TGCTGTGCTAGAGGTCTACTCCGGGCCGGGACCTGCAATGAGCAGTTCTTC. The chain uses TRBV20-1 and TRBJ2-1; TRBD1 or TRBD2 may be the D gene (5 bases each). Germline V gives CDR1 DFQATT, CDR2 SNEGSKA (reference sequence). CDR3 length equals 17 residues.

About this clonotype: Possible read error: a much larger clone is one base away. This sequence joins TRBV12-3 or TRBV12-4 and TRBJ2-1; 11 bases are shared with TRBD1. This CDR3 region has 18 residues. CDR3 sequence: CARSLSSGTGGSYNEQFF. The CDR3 nucleotides read TGTGCCCGCAGTTTATCCTCCGGGACAGGGGGCTCCTACAATGAGCAGTTCTTC.

This clonotype occurred many times. V gene TRBV7-2 combines with J gene TRBJ2-1; the D is unclear. Germline CDR1 SGHTA, CDR2 FQGNSA. Trimming left V 8 bases short and J 6 bases short, with 11 bases between. The CDR3 is made up of 12 amino acids. In nucleotides, the CDR3 is TGTGCCAGCGGCGACCGCCGCAATGAGCAGTTCTTC. Protein: CASGDRRNEQFF.

The chain carries TRBV21-1 and TRBJ2-7; the table's D call of TRBD2 was not tested on the DNA. TRBV21-1 is tagged as a pseudogene. This CDR3 region has 13 residues. For the CDR3, the DNA is TGTGCCAGCAGCCCCCGCCTGAACTACGAGCAGTACTTC. Its protein product is CASSPRLNYEQYF.

The genes are TRBV4-3 and TRBJ2-2; unclear D gene. Germline values: CDR1 LGHNA, CDR2 YSLEER. The CDR3 runs 14 residues. The V and J ends lost 5 bases and 1 base respectively, with 8 bases between them. CDR3 protein: CASSVGVNTGELFF. The CDR3 DNA follows: TGCGCCAGCAGCGTTGGGGTGAACACCGGGGAGCTGTTTTTT.

This clonotype appeared a few times. The junction does not match germline at one end; this may be a read error. The V gene is TRBV6-2 or TRBV6-3, the J gene TRBJ1-2; D is perhaps TRBD1 (6 bases). The CDR3 consists of 15 residues. CDR1 is MNHEY, CDR2 SVGEGT, per germline. The CDR3 region has the DNA TGTGCCAGCGGAACCCCGCAGGGGTTTGGCTATGGCGACACCTTC. Translating it yields CASGTPQGFGYGDTF.

This clonotype was picked up many times. The V gene is TRBV29-1, the J gene TRBJ2-1; TRBD1 aligns across 10 bases. Trimming took 6 bases from V and 4 from J; bases not matched to a gene: 6. In germline, CDR1 is SQVTM, CDR2 ANQGSEA. The CDR3 spans 14 residues. CDR3: CSVSGQGEYNEQFF. As DNA, the CDR3 is TGCAGCGTCTCCGGACAGGGGGAATACAATGAGCAGTTCTTC.

This clonotype was observed a few times. V usage is TRBV7-2 and J usage is TRBJ2-3, with TRBD2 matching over 11 bases. V lost 4 bases and J lost 2; bases outside the gene matches: 2. This CDR3 spans 15 amino acids. The germline V gene has CDR1 SGHTA and CDR2 FQGNSA. The CDR3 nucleotides are TGTGCCAGCAGCTCTAGCGGGGGGAACACAGATACGCAGTATTTT. Translating it yields CASSSSGGNTDTQYF.

This clonotype was counted many times. The chain links TRBV20-1 to TRBJ2-7, with a possible D match to TRBD2 (5 bases). The CDR3 spans 12 residues. The V gene lost 6 bases and the J gene lost 4 bases, with 13 bases spanning the gap. Germline loops: CDR1 DFQATT, CDR2 SNEGSKA (reference sequence). The CDR3 DNA reads TGCAGTGCCTCTCCCGGGGAGTACGAGCAGTACTTC. Protein: CSASPGEYEQYF.

This clonotype has at least ten counts. J is TRBJ2-3 and V is TRBV7-3; D remains unclear. V was shortened by 4 bases and J by 4 bases, with 6 bases between the two germline ends. Germline CDR1 and CDR2: SGHTA and FQGTGA. The CDR3 totals 12 residues. CDR3 amino acids: CASSSLSDTQYF. DNA for the CDR3: TGTGCCAGCAGCTCCCTTTCAGATACGCAGTATTTT.

This chain joins TRBV6-5 and TRBJ1-2; D gene unclear. This CDR3 has 14 amino acids. The germline V gene encodes CDR1 MNHEY and CDR2 SVGAGI. V was shortened by 2 bases and J by 4 bases, with 11 bases between the two germline ends. The CDR3 reads CASSYEMVGYGYTF. In nucleotides, the CDR3 is TGTGCCAGCAGTTACGAGATGGTAGGCTATGGCTACACCTTC.

This clonotype was seen many times. The V and J genes are TRBV24-1 and TRBJ1-2; D perhaps matches TRBD1 (5 bases). The CDR3 runs 12 residues. V shed 6 bases and J shed 3 bases, with 7 bases lying between them. Germline CDR1 reads KGHDR; CDR2 reads SFDVKD. This CDR3 reads CATSLGDYGYTF. The CDR3 DNA reads TGTGCCACCAGTCTGGGGGACTATGGCTACACCTTC.

This clonotype has at least ten counts. The chain employs TRBV4-3 and TRBJ1-2, with unresolved D. The CDR3 runs to 13 residues. Trimming removed 4 bases at V and 8 bases at J, with 14 bases between. Germline V gene lookup returns CDR1 LGHNA and CDR2 YSLEER. The CDR3 DNA follows: TGCGCCAGCAGCCCCCGATCCGGATACGGCTACACCTTC. This sequence encodes CASSPRSGYGYTF.

This clonotype was recorded at least ten times. For the CDR3, the DNA is TGCAGTGCGCCCTCCTACAATGAGCAGTTCTTC. This sequence encodes CSAPSYNEQFF. The gene calls are TRBV20-1 and TRBJ2-1; no firm D call. The CDR3 sequence is 11 residues long. CDR1 is DFQATT, CDR2 SNEGSKA, per germline (reference sequence). The germline V and J ends were trimmed by 6 bases and 0 bases, with 3 bases remaining between them.

This clonotype occurred many times. CDR3: CASSLENIQYF. CDR3 in DNA: TGTGCCAGCAGCTTAGAAAACATTCAGTACTTC. The gene calls are TRBV7-2 and TRBJ2-4; D is unresolved. The length of the CDR3 is 11 residues. Per germline, CDR1 SGHTA and CDR2 FQGNSA. Trimming took 1 base from V and 5 from J, leaving 0 bases between them.

The CDR3: CASGAAARNTEAFF. The CDR3, as DNA: TGCGCCAGCGGGGCGGCAGCCCGGAACACTGAAGCTTTCTTT. This chain connects TRBV5-1 to TRBJ1-1, with D maybe TRBD1 (5 bases). Germline V gene lookup returns CDR1 SGHRS and CDR2 YFSETQ. Trimming pared 7 bases from V and 1 base from J, leaving 14 bases between. The CDR3 runs 14 residues.

This clonotype was seen ten or more times. CDR3 coding DNA: TGTGCCAGCTCACCACGCCTGGGCTCGGTAGATACGCAGTATTTT. Its protein is CASSPRLGSVDTQYF. J is TRBJ2-3 and V is TRBV18; D ambiguous. Germline V gene sequence: CDR1 KGHSH, CDR2 LQKENI. Trimming shortened V by 1 base and J by 5 bases, and 13 bases separated the two germline ends. The CDR3 runs to 15 residues.